This TCR beta chain was identified during a study of blood T cell repertoires in COVID-19. Study in general: Material from acute and convalescent COVID-19 was sourced from the United States, Italy and Spain.

Participants had their cohort set by participant-reported clinical history. Donors in Cohort 3 counted as recovered after two negative PCRs, clearance, or symptom resolution. Sequencing used immunoSEQ multiplex PCR; TCRdb keeps in-frame clones, though not all of them. This table holds approximately 200,000 clones, approximately 90% found once. This clone was observed a handful of times. The sequence derives from a woman younger than 45 who had recovered from COVID-19. The material sequenced was PBMCs or T cells enriched from blood (not recorded which).

The CDR3: CASSPEDLYGYTF. The CDR3 DNA follows: TGCGCCAGCAGCCCAGAGGACTTATACGGCTACACCTTC. V is TRBV4-1 and J is TRBJ1-2; D remains ambiguous. Trimming removed 4 bases at V and 8 bases at J, with 14 bases between. Germline V gene sequence: CDR1 MGHRA, CDR2 YSYEKL. This CDR3 comprises 13 residues.